The 14 T cell receptor beta chains given below trace back to one sample, sequenced in a study of circulating CD8 cells and anti-PD-1 response in melanoma. Four subsets defined by PD-1 and/or TIGIT were sorted from live CD3+CD8+TCRalphabeta+ cells. The QIAseq Immune Repertoire TCR panel built the libraries from approximately 15 ng of total RNA. Using its own MiXCR run on the reads, TCRdb lists one record per CDR3 protein. Here the sample spans 750 to 1,000 distinct CDR3 sequences, 9.5% to 15% being singletons. The sequencing used CD8+ T cells from PBMCs, collected at baseline or after one month of anti-PD-1 therapy (not recorded which). The receptors here all came from a human donor with melanoma.

By share, this clonotype ranks as medium-sized. The chain carries TRBV9 and TRBJ2-7; 15 nucleotides align to TRBD2. The CDR3 has 19 residues. Trimming at V came to 3 bases and at J to 7 bases, leaving 17 bases not matched to a gene. The V gene's germline CDR1 is SGDLS and CDR2 YYNGEE. Written as DNA, the CDR3 is TGTGCCAGCAGCGAAAACCCGGGACTAGCGGGGGGCCTCTCTGGGGAGCAGTACTTC. Amino acids: CASSENPGLAGGLSGEQYF.

The chain has TRBV16 and TRBJ1-1; TRBD1 agrees at 7 bases. The CDR3 sequence is 14 residues long. Germline V gene data show CDR1 as KGHSY and CDR2 as FQNENV. Trimming at V came to 2 bases and at J to 11 bases, leaving 11 bases not matched to a gene. CDR3 coding DNA: TGTGCCAGCAGCCAACACGGACAGGCTCTCGACGCTTTCTTT. Translated, it gives CASSQHGQALDAFF.

This chain uses TRBV27 with TRBJ1-2; D unresolved. Germline V gene data show CDR1 as MNHEY and CDR2 as SMNVEV (reference sequence). The CDR3 is made up of 14 amino acids. The V and J ends lost 3 bases and 8 bases respectively, with 16 bases between them. Here the CDR3 DNA reads TGTGCCAGCAGTTTGGCAGGTGACCTGTGGGGCTACACCTTC. It encodes CASSLAGDLWGYTF.

This clonotype is deemed hyperexpanded. The chain is built from TRBV9 and TRBJ2-1, with D perhaps TRBD2 (6 bases). The CDR3 runs to 11 residues. Germline V lookup: CDR1 SGDLS, CDR2 YYNGEE. V shed 7 bases and J shed 10 bases, with 12 bases lying between them. The CDR3 bases are TGTGCCAGCGGGGGGATGAAGGAGCAGTTCTTC. This translates into CASGGMKEQFF.

This clonotype is deemed medium-sized. J is TRBJ1-1 and V is TRBV4-1; a possible D gene is TRBD1 (6 bases). V was trimmed by 2 bases and J by 3 bases, leaving 16 bases between them. The CDR3 loop spans 16 amino acids. CDR1 MGHRA and CDR2 YSYEKL come from the germline V gene. CDR3 region: CASSQSTGRGDTEAFF. CDR3 nucleotides: TGCGCCAGCAGCCAATCCACAGGGCGAGGGGACACTGAAGCTTTCTTT.

This clonotype ranks as medium-sized. The chain carries TRBV7-6 and TRBJ1-1; D unclear. The ends were cut back, 2 bases at V and 6 bases at J, with 7 bases in the middle. This CDR3 comprises 12 residues. Germline CDR1 SGHVS, CDR2 FNYEAQ. The CDR3 DNA is TGTGCCAGCAGCTTACAAGGCTCTGAAGCTTTCTTT. This sequence encodes CASSLQGSEAFF. Filled out from reference TRBV7-6 and TRBJ1-1, the complete variable domain reads GAGVSQSPRYKVTKRGQDVALRCDPISGHVSLYWYRQALGQGPEFLTYFNYEAQQDKSGLPNDRFSAERPEGSISTLTIQRTEQRDSAMYRCASSLQGSEAFFGQGTRLTVV.

This clonotype is medium-sized by share. The chain carries TRBV4-3 and TRBJ2-7, with D unclear. Between the trimmed V and J ends, which lost 1 base and 5 bases, there was a span of 9 bases. Germline values: CDR1 LGHNA, CDR2 YSLEER. This CDR3 is built from 13 residues. In DNA form, the CDR3 reads TGCGCCAGCAGCCAAGGGGTACGCCACGAGCAGTACTTC. The encoded protein is CASSQGVRHEQYF.

The rearrangement joins TRBV20-1 to TRBJ2-7; D remains ambiguous. Per the germline V gene, CDR1 is DFQATT and CDR2 is SNEGSKA (reference sequence). The CDR3 loop spans 13 amino acids. The ends were cut back, 1 base at V and 3 bases at J, with 10 bases in the middle. This chain's CDR3 is CSARAFVGYEQYF. In nucleotides, the CDR3 is TGCAGTGCTAGAGCCTTTGTGGGCTACGAGCAGTACTTC.

By sample fraction, this clonotype is medium-sized. The chain carries TRBV20-1 and TRBJ2-3; 7 bases are shared with TRBD2. J gave up 0 bases and V 0 bases, and 12 bases lay outside the gene matches. CDR3 length: 18 residues. Per germline, CDR1 DFQATT and CDR2 SNEGSKA (reference sequence). CDR3: CSARDSWGGRLSTDTQYF. The CDR3 nucleotides are TGCAGTGCTAGAGATAGTTGGGGGGGTCGCCTTAGCACAGATACGCAGTATTTT.

Concerning this clonotype itself: This may arise from a read error, as a much more abundant clone is one base away. The chain recombines TRBV6-2 or TRBV6-3 with TRBJ2-1; 14 nucleotides align to TRBD2. Germline values: CDR1 MNHEY, CDR2 SVGEGT. After removal of 4 bases from V and 10 bases from J, the junction contained 9 bases not matched to a gene. CDR3 length: 16 residues. In DNA form, the CDR3 reads TGTGCCAGCAGTTTACTCGGACTAGCGGGGGGTGAAGAGCAGTTCTTC. It specifies CASSLLGLAGGEEQFF.

This clonotype is labeled as medium-sized. This chain joins TRBV9 and TRBJ2-5; no clear D. The CDR3 contains 14 residues. Trimming took 4 bases from V and 1 from J, leaving 11 bases between them. Germline V gene data show CDR1 as SGDLS and CDR2 as YYNGEE. CDR3: CASSSERFQETQYF. In DNA form, the CDR3 reads TGTGCCAGCAGCTCAGAGCGCTTCCAAGAGACCCAGTACTTC.

In this sample, this clonotype is medium-sized. The chain recombines TRBV27 with TRBJ2-7, with D tentatively TRBD1 (7 bases). The length of the CDR3 is 15 residues. Trimming shortened V by 6 bases and J by 2 bases, and 17 bases separated the two germline ends. Germline lookup yields CDR1 MNHEY and CDR2 SMNVEV (reference sequence). The CDR3 sequence: CASSPGGTYTYEQYF. The DNA for the CDR3 is TGTGCCAGCAGCCCAGGGGGGACTTATACCTACGAGCAGTACTTC.

There are a few counts of this clonotype. This chain joins TRBV12-3 or TRBV12-4 and TRBJ1-2; perhaps TRBD1 as D (6 bases). The ends were cut back, 6 bases at V and 7 bases at J, with 18 bases in the middle. CDR3 size: 14 residues. The CDR3 nucleotides read TGTGCCAGCAGCCTCCAGGGGATCGGGTGTGGCTACACCTTC. Translated, it gives CASSLQGIGCGYTF.

This clonotype qualifies as medium-sized. The chain links TRBV29-1 to TRBJ1-1; TRBD1 matches 8 bases. V trimming: 1 base; J trimming: 3 bases; junction bases outside the gene matches: 4. Germline-derived CDR1 and CDR2 are SQVTM and ANQGSEA. The CDR3 is 14 residues long. The CDR3 coding sequence is TGCAGCGTTGAAGTCGGACAGGGCTACACTGAAGCTTTCTTT. Its translation is CSVEVGQGYTEAFF.